These T cell receptor beta chains were read from a single sample in a study of response to subunit inactivated influenza vaccine. TCRdb fed the RT-PCR reads into MiXCR, producing one record per CDR3 protein. Among about 650,000 distinct CDR3 sequences, 14% were seen once, and the ten largest hold 6.5% to 8%. Material: PBMCs from blood, obtained 14 to 15 days before vaccination. The origin of the receptors is a man over 45 who received an inactivated influenza vaccine. The CDR3 runs from the conserved cysteine through the conserved F or W. A D gene is named only where the DNA matches it firmly. Clone size is shown for a subset of rows, as once, few, many or a class of expanded clone.

clone size	J gene	D gene	CDR3 length	V gene	CDR3 DNA	CDR3 protein
few	TRBJ1-5	TRBD1	15	TRBV5-5	TGTGCCAGCAGTTCCCAGACAGGGGGCAATCAGCCCCAGCATTTT	CASSSQTGGNQPQHF
.	TRBJ2-1	.	17	TRBV7-8	TGTGCCAGCAGCTTAGCGCGCGTGACGAGCTCCTACAATGAGCAGTTCTTC	CASSLARVTSSYNEQFF
once	TRBJ2-7	TRBD1	17	TRBV2	TGTGCCAGCAATGAACTTGGGACAGGGCGGAAGTACTCCGAGCAGTACTTC	CASNELGTGRKYSEQYF
few	TRBJ1-2	TRBD1	14	TRBV10-2	TGCGCCAGCAGTGAAGGGGGCCGGGGCTATGGCTACACCTTC	CASSEGGRGYGYTF
many	TRBJ1-1	TRBD1	14	TRBV5-1	TGCGCCAGCAGCCGACAGGGAAGGAGCACTGAAGCTTTCTTT	CASSRQGRSTEAFF
.	TRBJ2-2	.	14	TRBV20-1	TGCAGTGCTAGAGAGTCGGGGGCTGTCGGGGAGCTGTTTTTT	CSARESGAVGELFF
few	TRBJ1-2	.	12	TRBV7-9	TGTGCCAGCAGCTTAACACTGAATGGCTACACCTTC	CASSLTLNGYTF
few	TRBJ2-3	TRBD1	14	TRBV15	TGTGCCACCAGCATCTTACAGGGGGCAGATACGCAGTATTTT	CATSILQGADTQYF
.	TRBJ2-3	TRBD1	15	TRBV20-1	TGCAGTGCTAGACCTACAGGGGTTCGCACAGATACGCAGTATTTT	CSARPTGVRTDTQYF
.	TRBJ2-1	TRBD2	16	TRBV4-3	TGCGCCAGCAGCCAAGATTCTACTAGCGGGGCTCGGGAGCAGTTCTTC	CASSQDSTSGAREQFF
few	TRBJ2-1	.	15	TRBV7-2	TGTGCCAGCAGCGTGGACGGGACCCTATACAATGAGCAGTTCTTC	CASSVDGTLYNEQFF
.	TRBJ2-5	.	13	TRBV5-6	TGTGCCAGCAGCTCGCGGGACATCGGGACCCAGTACTTC	CASSSRDIGTQYF
few	TRBJ1-4	.	14	TRBV10-2	TGCGCCAGCAGTCCAGGGTTCCCTAATGAAAAACTGTTTTTT	CASSPGFPNEKLFF
few	TRBJ2-7	TRBD2	14	TRBV15	TGTGCCACCAGCACTGAGGGACTAGCAAACGAGCAGTACTTC	CATSTEGLANEQYF
.	TRBJ1-4	.	16	TRBV15	TGTGCCACCAGCAGAGCTTCAGGGGCCCTTAATGAAAAACTGTTTTTT	CATSRASGALNEKLFF
many	TRBJ1-5	.	13	TRBV2	TGTGCCAGCAGTTCAGAGGGCAATCAGCCCCAGCATTTT	CASSSEGNQPQHF
few	TRBJ2-2	.	15	TRBV11-1	TGTGCCAGCAGCTGGGCTAGTACGAACACCGGGGAGCTGTTTTTT	CASSWASTNTGELFF
.	TRBJ2-1	TRBD2	15	TRBV9	TGTGCCAGCAGCGTCGGACTAGCGGGTTACAATGAGCAGTTCTTC	CASSVGLAGYNEQFF
.	TRBJ2-2	.	13	TRBV4-1	TGCGCCAGCAGCCAAGCTTGGACCGGGGAGCTGTTTTTT	CASSQAWTGELFF
.	TRBJ2-2	TRBD2	15	TRBV5-1	TGCGCCAGCAGCCCGGGAGGACGGCACACCGGGGAGCTGTTTTTT	CASSPGGRHTGELFF
.	TRBJ2-2	TRBD2	15	TRBV12-3/TRBV12-4	TGTGCCAGCACCAGACTAGCGGAGCTCACCGGGGAGCTGTTTTTT	CASTRLAELTGELFF
.	TRBJ2-7	TRBD1	16	TRBV5-1	TGCGCCAGCAGCTTGGGAACAGGGGGCCCCTCCTACGAGCAGTACTTC	CASSLGTGGPSYEQYF
few	TRBJ2-1	TRBD2	16	TRBV20-1	TGCAGTGCTAGAGGGGCTAGCGGAAGCTCCTACAATGAGCAGTTCTTC	CSARGASGSSYNEQFF
many	TRBJ2-3	.	12	TRBV6-5	TGCGCCAGCAGCCAAAACACAGATACGCAGTATTTT	CASSQNTDTQYF
.	TRBJ1-1	.	13	TRBV10-3	TGTGCCATCAGTGCTAGGACAGCTACTGAAGCTTTCTTT	CAISARTATEAFF
many	TRBJ2-6	.	13	TRBV9	TGTGCCAGCAGCGTATGGGGGGCCAACGTCCTGACTTTC	CASSVWGANVLTF
few	TRBJ2-1	TRBD2	18	TRBV11-1	TGTGCCAGCAGCTTATCTCCGGGACTAGCGGGTTCCTACAATGAGCAGTTCTTC	CASSLSPGLAGSYNEQFF
many	TRBJ2-5	.	13	TRBV7-9	TGTGCCAGCAGCTCTTACTCAAAAGAGACCCAGTACTTC	CASSSYSKETQYF
.	TRBJ1-1	.	12	TRBV10-3	TGTGCCATCAGCCAGGGCGCGGTACAAGCTTTCTTT	CAISQGAVQAFF
few	TRBJ1-3	.	15	TRBV12-3/TRBV12-4	TGTGCCAGCAGTTTGGGGGCCAACTCTGGAAACACCATATATTTT	CASSLGANSGNTIYF
.	TRBJ2-6	.	17	TRBV6-1	TGTGCCAGCAGCAACACAGCGTTAAGCTCTGGGGCCAACGTCCTGACTTTC	CASSNTALSSGANVLTF
few	TRBJ2-3	.	15	TRBV10-3	TGTGCCATCAGGGCCGGGGACCGTCGCACAGATACGCAGTATTTT	CAIRAGDRRTDTQYF
.	TRBJ2-2	.	15	TRBV5-1	TGCGCCAGCCGTAGACTGACGACTAACACCGGGGAGCTGTTTTTT	CASRRLTTNTGELFF
.	TRBJ2-3	TRBD1	19	TRBV11-2	TGTGCCAGCAGCTTATTGTCGGGACAGGGGGGGACTAGCACAGATACGCAGTATTTT	CASSLLSGQGGTSTDTQYF
.	TRBJ2-7	TRBD2	14	TRBV18	TGTGCCAGCTCACCGCTAGCGGGGACGAATGAGCAGTACTTC	CASSPLAGTNEQYF
many	TRBJ1-1	.	12	TRBV7-9	TGTGCCAGCAGCTTTGGGAACACTGAAGCTTTCTTT	CASSFGNTEAFF
few	TRBJ2-2	.	13	TRBV7-2	TGTGCCAGCAGCCCCCGTCCAGCCGGGGAGCTGTTTTTT	CASSPRPAGELFF